This TCR beta chain emerged from a study of T cell responses to AZD1222 COVID-19 vaccine. General study points: Two doses of AZD1222 preceded a rise in Spike-specific TCR breadth and depth.

With regard to this clone: The antigen remains unidentified.

Trimming pared 8 bases from V and 0 bases from J, leaving 11 bases between. The CDR3 has 15 amino acids. The germline CDR1 and CDR2 sequences are SNHLY and FYNNEI. Libraries were prepared by immunoSEQ multiplex PCR; TCRdb keeps only in-frame clonotypes and omits some of them. The repertoire holds fewer than 90,000 clones, with around nine tenths as singletons. The J gene is TRBJ1-6, the V gene TRBV2; no reliable D call. The TCR comes from an adult in good health. The sample was peripheral blood, taken on day 0 of AZD1222 vaccination. In DNA, the CDR3 is TGTGCCAGCCAGGCCGGTAGCTCCTATAATTCACCCCTCCACTTT. This codes for CASQAGSSYNSPLHF.